The rows below give T cell receptor beta chains drawn from one sample of a study of PD-1 blockade in classical Hodgkin lymphoma. Profiling relied on immunoSEQ multiplex PCR, and the TCRdb table lists in-frame clones only, not all of them. The table has under 80,000 clones, over 90% seen once; the top ten hold less than 3.5%. Sequencing was done on a sample of peripheral blood mononuclear cells (PBMCs). These receptors were obtained from a human donor with classical Hodgkin lymphoma. CDR3s include the opening cysteine and the closing phenylalanine or tryptophan. A D gene is named only where the DNA matches it firmly.

v_call d_call cdr3_aa
TRBV6-1 . CASSEAGRTYSTDTQYF
TRBV7-8 . CASSSNRDYGGRLYGYTF
TRBV6-1 . CASSELAHNEQYF
TRBV29-1 . CSVPRGQANNYGYTF
TRBV7-9 TRBD1 CASSLGGQGVSPLHF
TRBV4-1 . CASSQGLGPFGANVLTF
TRBV11-2 . CASSLFAGGFYEQYF
TRBV7-9 . CASSSSLVLAKNIQYF
TRBV5-1 . CASSSGQPGEGYTF
TRBV18 . CASSPLAVDTEAFF
TRBV2 . CASSEAARGQPQHF
TRBV20-1 . CSRGGGETQYF
TRBV4-1 . CASSQGRGAGPVNSYEQYF
TRBV5-1 . CASSLVPNTEAFF
TRBV5-1 . CASSLWGGTEAFF
TRBV5-4 TRBD1 CASSQGQGAANSPLHF
TRBV5-5 TRBD1 CASRYRDSTLNTEAFF
TRBV7-3 . CASSPGLKETQYF
TRBV2 TRBD1 CASSEGSGTGYREQYF
TRBV9 . CASSVEGGRNTEAFF
TRBV20-1 . CSAGRAEFYTF
TRBV4-1 . CASSQDSGPGANVLTF
TRBV27 . CACSRGGGVNEQFF
TRBV2 TRBD1 CASSEGQVLSYEQYF
TRBV6-6 TRBD2 CASSLGQRGTYEQYF
TRBV18 TRBD2 CASSPPRAGGITGELFF
TRBV11-2 . CASSSIRTAGRRYGYTF
TRBV10-2 TRBD2 CASSENLAGAVYEQYF
TRBV5-1 . CASSSLGGNSYNEQFF
TRBV6-5 . CASSYVFTSSYNEQFF
TRBV30 TRBD1 CAWSGTGNYGYTF
TRBV28 TRBD2 CASRGSGRDQETQYF
TRBV19 . CASTGAEGNYEQYF
TRBV7-2 TRBD2 CASSHAGTSGTSGDEQFF
TRBV30 . CAWTVNYGYTF
TRBV7-2 . CASSLGGGQGYEQYF
TRBV6-1 . CASMEGWNTEAFF
TRBV9 . CASSVDSQRGETQYF
TRBV28 TRBD1 CASSSGQGRETQYF
TRBV5-1 TRBD2 CASSLAQRTGGTDTQYF
TRBV19 . CASIRGDVMNTEAFF
TRBV5-1 . CASSSDSSYNEQFF
TRBV5-5 TRBD2 CASSHSLAGGNIQYF
TRBV11-3 . CASSFSGTNTEAFF
TRBV9 TRBD2 CASSVVSYGGVTDTQYF
TRBV19 TRBD2 CASSPGLAGWTGELFF
TRBV18 . CASSPSDSGNTIYF
TRBV2 . CASSRDTGNQPQHF
TRBV11-2 . CASSFSYEQYF
TRBV5-1 . CASEGGQSYNEQFF
TRBV5-8 . CASSSPHGQGNYGYTF
TRBV6-5 TRBD2 CASRRGGVPDTQYF
TRBV6-1 . CASSEELALETQYF
TRBV7-9 . CASSLEFADTQYF
TRBV18 . CASSSGLTEAFF
TRBV29-1 . CSARDSNQPQHF
TRBV28 . CASSLPGGVGGYTF